Listed below are T cell receptor beta chains from one sample, sequenced in a study of identical twins. MiXCR, applied by TCRdb to the 5' RACE reads, yields one record per CDR3 protein. This sample has 1.5 million to 2 million distinct CDR3 sequences, with under 35% found just once. Input material: cord blood. These receptors were collected from a newborn girl in good health. Both conserved end residues are part of each CDR3. D genes are given only for firm matches. Not all rows give a size; the values are once, few, many and, for expanded clones, a class.

j_call v_call d_call clone_size cdr3_nt cdr3_aa
TRBJ2-7 TRBV5-1 NA few TGCGCCAGCAGCTTAGGAGCGATCTCCTACGAGCAGTACTTC CASSLGAISYEQYF
TRBJ2-1 TRBV2 NA NA TGTGCCAGCGCTGGAGGGCGCAATGAGCAGTTCTTC CASAGGRNEQFF
TRBJ1-1 TRBV29-1 TRBD1 NA TGCAGCGTCTGCCCAGGGGGGGGGACTGAAGCTTTCTTT CSVCPGGGTEAFF
TRBJ1-2 TRBV6-5 NA many TGTGCCAGCAGTTACTCGGGCCGGAATGGCTACACCTTC CASSYSGRNGYTF
TRBJ2-1 TRBV19 NA NA TGTGCCAGTAGTATAGGCCCCCCCCATGGGAATGAGCAGTTCTTC CASSIGPPHGNEQFF
TRBJ2-3 TRBV15 NA NA TGTGCCACCAGCGGAGAGTGGACTTTCCCAGATACGCAGTATTTT CATSGEWTFPDTQYF
TRBJ2-5 TRBV11-2 NA NA TGTGCCAGCAGCTTCGGACTACTGTACCAAGAGACCCAGTACTTC CASSFGLLYQETQYF
TRBJ2-1 TRBV12-3/TRBV12-4 TRBD2 NA TGTGCCAGCAGCGCAGTGCTAGCGGGAGGGTACAATGAGCAGTTCTTC CASSAVLAGGYNEQFF
TRBJ2-5 TRBV20-1 NA NA TGCAGTGCTCCCACCCAGTACTTC CSAPTQYF
TRBJ1-5 TRBV2 TRBD1 NA TGTGCCAGCAGGCCCGGACAGGCCCTTAATCAGCCCCAGCATTTT CASRPGQALNQPQHF
TRBJ2-7 TRBV12-3/TRBV12-4 NA few TGTGCCAGCAGTTTAGGGACGGGCTACCTCGGCTACGAGCAGTACTTC CASSLGTGYLGYEQYF
TRBJ1-2 TRBV6-1 TRBD1 NA TGTGCCAGCAGCGACCCTGGGACAGGGAGCGGCTACACCTTC CASSDPGTGSGYTF
TRBJ1-2 TRBV20-1 NA many TGCAGTGCCGAGGTGATTCAGGTTAACTATGGCTACACCTTC CSAEVIQVNYGYTF
TRBJ2-4 TRBV10-3 TRBD2 few TGTGCCATCAGTCCTACGGTTGGGGGGGGTGCCAAAAACATTCAGTACTTC CAISPTVGGGAKNIQYF
TRBJ2-7 TRBV29-1 TRBD1 few TGCAGCGTCGGAGACAGGGGGCTTTACAATGAGCAGTACTTC CSVGDRGLYNEQYF
TRBJ2-7 TRBV10-3 TRBD1 few TGTGCCATCAGTGATAAACAGGGGTTTAACTACGAGCAGTACTTC CAISDKQGFNYEQYF
TRBJ2-3 TRBV24-1 NA NA TGTGCCACCGGGGGTGTAGGGAGCACAGATACGCAGTATTTT CATGGVGSTDTQYF
TRBJ2-1 TRBV5-1 NA NA TGCGCCAGCAGCATCCCGGGCCCCCCGGGGGAGCAGTTCTTC CASSIPGPPGEQFF
TRBJ2-2 TRBV11-2 TRBD1 NA TGTGCCAGCAGCTTGGCCAGGGGGCTGACCGGGGAGCTGTTTTTT CASSLARGLTGELFF
TRBJ2-7 TRBV6-5 NA NA TGTGCCAGCAGTTATGGAGGGGAAGGCGAGCAGTACTTC CASSYGGEGEQYF
TRBJ1-1 TRBV5-6 NA NA TGTGCCAGCAGCTTCTTGGAAGGGGCAAGGAACACTGAAGCTTTCTTT CASSFLEGARNTEAFF
TRBJ2-3 TRBV9 NA few TGTGCCAGCAGCCCTCCAACCCATAGCACAGATACGCAGTATTTT CASSPPTHSTDTQYF
TRBJ2-1 TRBV6-2/TRBV6-3 NA NA TGTGCCAGCAGTTACCCGACTACCTGGACCTACAATGAGCAGTTCTTC CASSYPTTWTYNEQFF
TRBJ2-3 TRBV5-1 TRBD2 NA TGCGCCAGCAGCCAAAGGTTAGCTAGCGGAGCGAGCACAGATACGCAGTATTTT CASSQRLASGASTDTQYF
TRBJ2-7 TRBV7-2 NA few TGTGCCAGCAGCCCCCGCCAAAGGTCCGGGGAGCAGTACTTC CASSPRQRSGEQYF
TRBJ2-7 TRBV10-2 NA few TGCGCCAGCAGTGTTAACAGGGAGGTATCCTACGAGCAGTACTTC CASSVNREVSYEQYF
TRBJ2-7 TRBV28 NA NA TGTGCCAGCAGTTTATCCTTTACCCTCCTAGCGTTCTCCTCCTACGAGCAGTACTTC CASSLSFTLLAFSSYEQYF
TRBJ1-1 TRBV20-1 TRBD1 NA TGCAGTGCTAGAGATGGACAGGGAGGGAGCACTGAAGCTTTCTTT CSARDGQGGSTEAFF
TRBJ2-3 TRBV25-1 NA few TGTGCCAGCAATAGCAGAGACAGCACAGATACGCAGTATTTT CASNSRDSTDTQYF
TRBJ2-7 TRBV20-1 NA NA TGCAGTGCGCCGGGGGACGGTTCGGCTGAGCAGTACTTC CSAPGDGSAEQYF
TRBJ2-2 TRBV25-1 TRBD2 once TGTGCCAGCAGTGACACACTAGCGGGGGGCCCAAACACCGGGGAGCTGTTTTTT CASSDTLAGGPNTGELFF
TRBJ1-1 TRBV12-3/TRBV12-4 NA few TGTGCCAGCAGTTTAGACAGTCGCACTGAAGCTTTCTTT CASSLDSRTEAFF
TRBJ2-3 TRBV6-1 NA NA TGTGCCAGCAGTGAACCGGGGGCCCGGACAGATACGCAGTATTTT CASSEPGARTDTQYF